These T cell receptor beta chains were read from a single sample in a study of T cells in Graves' hyperthyroidism and ophthalmopathy. Via MiXCR, TCRdb re-called the multiplex PCR reads, giving one row per CDR3 protein. This sample has about 480,000 distinct CDR3 sequences; approximately 15% occur once, and the top ten carry around a sixth. The specimen sequenced was blood. Receptors originate from a woman between 18 and 29 years old with Graves' hyperthyroidism. The CDR3 runs from the conserved cysteine through the conserved F or W. D genes are given only for firm matches. Clone size is given for some rows only: seen once, a few or many times, or a class if the clone is expanded.

>TRBD1|few|TRBJ1-5|TRBV4-2
CASSRETGGNQPQHF
TGTGCCAGCAGCCGAGAAACAGGGGGAAATCAGCCCCAGCATTTT
>-|-|TRBJ2-1|TRBV6-1
CASSGGLNEQFF
TGTGCCAGCAGTGGGGGCCTCAATGAGCAGTTCTTC
>TRBD2|-|TRBJ2-5|TRBV10-3
CAISVGLAGGQETQYF
TGTGCCATCAGTGTTGGACTAGCGGGAGGACAAGAGACCCAGTACTTC
>TRBD2|-|TRBJ2-5|TRBV13
CASSSPFGGRATETQYF
TGTGCCAGCAGCTCTCCCTTCGGCGGGAGGGCTACGGAGACCCAGTACTTC
>TRBD1|many|TRBJ2-1|TRBV27
CASSPITGTGGFRGFF
TGTGCCAGCAGCCCTATCACCGGGACAGGGGGCTTCAGGGGGTTCTTC
>-|few|TRBJ2-5|TRBV20-1
CSARVLGGKTQYF
TGCAGTGCTAGAGTACTAGGTGGGAAGACCCAGTACTTC
>TRBD2|few|TRBJ2-3|TRBV15
CATSGYEAGVFLDTQYF
TGTGCCACCAGCGGATACGAAGCGGGAGTCTTTTTAGATACGCAGTATTTT
>TRBD2|many|TRBJ2-2|TRBV7-9
CASSPPSGRRNTGELFF
TGTGCCAGCAGCCCCCCTAGCGGGAGGAGGAACACCGGGGAGCTGTTTTTT
>-|few|TRBJ2-1|TRBV7-9
CASRSGERDEQFF
TGTGCCAGCAGGTCGGGGGAGAGGGATGAGCAGTTCTTC
>TRBD1|many|TRBJ2-1|TRBV12-3/TRBV12-4
CASSPEGQVHEQFF
TGTGCCAGCAGTCCCGAGGGACAGGTCCATGAGCAGTTCTTC
>-|few|TRBJ1-2|TRBV19
CAVYPGTAYGYTF
TGTGCCGTCTATCCCGGGACGGCTTATGGCTACACCTTC
>-|many|TRBJ1-5|TRBV5-5
CASSWAGGGSNQPQHF
TGTGCCAGCAGCTGGGCTGGGGGAGGTAGCAATCAGCCCCAGCATTTT
>-|many|TRBJ1-2|TRBV7-9
CASSPTGSANYGYTF
TGTGCCAGCAGCCCGACAGGCTCAGCTAACTATGGCTACACCTTC
>TRBD1|many|TRBJ1-1|TRBV6-6
CASSYDPGQDTEAFF
TGTGCCAGCAGTTACGACCCGGGACAGGACACTGAAGCTTTCTTT
>-|-|TRBJ1-1|TRBV18
CASSPKMGEAFF
TGTGCCAGCTCACCCAAGATGGGTGAAGCTTTCTTT
>-|-|TRBJ1-6|TRBV4-1
CASSQVPQANSPLHF
TGCGCCAGCAGCCAAGTCCCACAGGCTAATTCACCCCTCCACTTT
>TRBD2|few|TRBJ2-7|TRBV3-1
CASSQEMPGWTSGTDEQYF
TGTGCCAGCAGCCAAGAAATGCCAGGATGGACTAGCGGGACGGATGAGCAGTACTTC
>-|many|TRBJ2-3|TRBV11-2
CASSLASDTQYF
TGTGCCAGCAGCTTAGCCTCGGATACGCAGTATTTT
>TRBD2|-|TRBJ2-1|TRBV9
CASSVALRLAGGVSLDNEQFF
TGTGCCAGCAGCGTAGCCTTGCGACTAGCGGGAGGAGTAAGTCTGGACAATGAGCAGTTCTTC
>TRBD2|many|TRBJ2-1|TRBV12-3/TRBV12-4
CASSLWSSGRNNEQFF
TGTGCCAGCAGTTTATGGTCTAGCGGAAGGAACAATGAGCAGTTCTTC
>-|many|TRBJ2-5|TRBV7-3
CASSLGPQETQYF
TGTGCCAGCAGCTTAGGTCCTCAAGAGACCCAGTACTTC
>-|-|TRBJ2-7|TRBV20-1
CSGMAPQAYEQYF
TGCAGTGGGATGGCACCCCAAGCCTACGAGCAGTACTTC
>-|many|TRBJ1-6|TRBV5-1
CASSLEVSNNSPLHF
TGCGCCAGCAGCTTGGAGGTATCGAATAATTCACCCCTCCACTTT
>TRBD2|many|TRBJ2-1|TRBV30
CAWTGTSGYNEQFF
TGTGCCTGGACCGGGACTAGCGGTTACAATGAGCAGTTCTTC
>TRBD2|-|TRBJ2-6|TRBV3-1
CASSRELLAGSPGANVLTF
TGTGCCAGCAGCCGAGAACTACTAGCGGGATCCCCTGGGGCCAACGTCCTGACTTTC
>TRBD2|-|TRBJ2-7|TRBV6-1
CASRTSGTYEQYF
TGTGCCAGCAGGACTAGCGGGACTTACGAGCAGTACTTC
>TRBD1|many|TRBJ1-1|TRBV12-3/TRBV12-4
CASSNHEPTGINEAFF
TGTGCCAGCAGTAATCACGAGCCGACAGGGATTAATGAAGCTTTCTTT